The 15 T cell receptor beta chains reported below all come from one sample, sequenced in a study of cytomegalovirus exposure and HLA in healthy donors. PCR used 60 Vbeta primers and 13 Jbeta primers. Using immunoSEQ multiplex PCR, the repertoire was profiled, and TCRdb retains in-frame clones only, with some absent. The data hold about 150,000 clones, with roughly 78% observed a single time. Sequencing was done on a sample of PBMCs. The receptors here all came from a woman in her forties or fifties in good health and CMV-seropositive.

The chain uses TRBV6-5 and TRBJ2-5, with 10 bases aligning to TRBD2. The CDR3 length is 14 residues. With V trimmed by 5 bases and J by 11 bases, 11 bases remained unmatched. The germline V gene encodes CDR1 MNHEY and CDR2 SVGAGI. The CDR3 spells CASSRPGLAWEQYF. CDR3 DNA: TGTGCCAGCAGTCGGCCGGGACTAGCGTGGGAGCAGTACTTC.

V is TRBV7-9 and J is TRBJ2-1, with 9 bases lining up with TRBD2. The germline CDR1 and CDR2 sequences are SEHNR and FQNEAQ (reference sequence). CDR3 size: 18 residues. With 4 bases clipped from V and 0 bases from J, the junction kept 10 bases outside the gene matches. CDR3 loop: CASSWISGGPSSYNEQFF. The CDR3 DNA reads as TGTGCCAGCAGCTGGATTAGCGGGGGCCCGAGCTCCTACAATGAGCAGTTCTTC. Full variable domain (missing parts from reference TRBV7-9 and TRBJ2-1): DTGVSQNPRHKITKRGQNVTFRCDPISEHNRLYWYRQTLGQGPEFLTYFQNEAQLEKSRLLSDRFSAERPKGSFSTLEIQRTEQGDSAMYLCASSWISGGPSSYNEQFFGPGTRLTVL.

The sample holds a few counts of this clone. The V and J genes are TRBV7-9 and TRBJ1-1; tentatively, D is TRBD1 (5 bases). CDR3 size: 14 residues. V was pared by 4 bases and J by 5 bases, with 14 bases between. CDR1 is SEHNR and CDR2 is FQNEAQ in the germline V gene (reference sequence). The CDR3 DNA reads as TGTGCCAGCAGCTGGGGGGTTGCGAGTACTGAAGCTTTCTTT. It encodes CASSWGVASTEAFF.

The chain couples TRBV19 to TRBJ2-7; 7 bases match TRBD1. From germline, CDR1 is LNHDA and CDR2 SQIVND (reference sequence). The CDR3 is 17 residues long. V was clipped by 3 bases and J by 0 bases; unmatched bases: 11. Here the CDR3 DNA reads TGTGCCAGTAGTATCTATCGGACAGGTTTGAGCTCCTACGAGCAGTACTTC. Protein sequence: CASSIYRTGLSSYEQYF.

The rearrangement uses TRBV18 and TRBJ1-4; D is perhaps TRBD1 (5 bases). Trimming took off 4 bases at V and 3 bases at J, with 6 bases between the two ends. The CDR3 is made up of 13 amino acids. Germline values: CDR1 KGHSH, CDR2 LQKENI. CDR3 amino acids: CASSQGSNEKLFF. DNA of the CDR3: TGTGCCAGCTCACAGGGGTCTAATGAAAAACTGTTTTTT.

This clone came up once. Additional DNA sequences in this sample encode the identical CDR3. This rearrangement joins TRBV12-5 to TRBJ2-2; the D is unclear. The CDR3 is 14 amino acids. The germline V gene has CDR1 LGHNT and CDR2 FRNRAP. V dropped 1 base and J dropped 1 base, with 4 bases sitting between them. The CDR3 sequence: CASGLGQNTGELFF. The CDR3 nucleotides read TGTGCTAGTGGTTTGGGACAGAACACCGGGGAGCTGTTTTTT.

To note about this clone: The germline gene is not matched at one end of the junction; a read error may be the cause. CDR3 region: CSSSSTTDYGYTF. The CDR3, as DNA: TGTTCCAGCAGCTCTACGACTGACTATGGCTACACCTTC. This rearrangement joins TRBV7-9 to TRBJ1-2; unclear D gene. Germline lookup yields CDR1 SEHNR and CDR2 FQNEAQ (reference sequence). CDR3 length: 13 amino acids.

This clone was picked up a small number of times. Other nucleotide sequences in the sample specify the same CDR3. The chain employs TRBV5-1 and TRBJ1-1; possible D gene TRBD1, 5 bases. Per germline, CDR1 SGHRS and CDR2 YFSETQ. V was pared by 4 bases and J by 3 bases, with 13 bases between. The CDR3 contains 14 residues. The CDR3 DNA reads as TGCGCCAGCAGCCCTGGTGGGGGGTACACTGAAGCTTTCTTT. Translation: CASSPGGGYTEAFF.

This clone was seen only a few times. The chain recombines TRBV6-1 with TRBJ1-2; D ambiguous. The CDR3 has 15 residues. V gave up 5 bases and J gave up 7 bases, with 20 bases separating them. Germline V gene lookup returns CDR1 MNHNS and CDR2 SASEGT. Here the CDR3 DNA reads TGTGCCAGCAGTCGGGAAGGGCCCCGGAGGATTGGCTACACCTTC. Its translation: CASSREGPRRIGYTF.

CDR3 coding DNA: TGTGCCAGCAGCTTAAACTTTGGAGAGACCCAGTACTTC. Its translation: CASSLNFGETQYF. The rearrangement links TRBV7-3 to TRBJ2-5; no firm D call. Trimming shortened V by 1 base and J by 4 bases, and 7 bases separated the two germline ends. The V gene's germline CDR1 is SGHTA and CDR2 FQGTGA. The CDR3 length is 13 residues.

The gene calls are TRBV2 and TRBJ1-2, with no clear D. Trimming cost V 6 bases and J 4 bases, with 15 bases left between them. This CDR3 comprises 14 residues. From germline, CDR1 is SNHLY and CDR2 FYNNEI. As DNA, the CDR3 is TGTGCCAGCAGCGCCGTCACTGGAGGCTATGGCTACACCTTC. It encodes CASSAVTGGYGYTF.

Concerning this clone: This CDR3 is also generated by other DNA sequences in the sample. The J gene is TRBJ2-7, the V gene TRBV11-2; D uncertain. With 1 base removed from V and 7 bases from J, the gap between germline ends came to 5 bases. CDR3 length: 11 amino acids. Germline CDR1 and CDR2: SGHAT and FQNNGV. The CDR3 DNA reads TGTGCCAGCAGCTTAGTGCGTGAGCAGTACTTC. Its translation: CASSLVREQYF.

This chain uses TRBV9 with TRBJ2-5; TRBD2 is a possible D gene (6 bases). Trimming shortened V by 3 bases and J by 4 bases, and 16 bases separated the two germline ends. This CDR3 is built from 15 residues. Per germline, CDR1 SGDLS and CDR2 YYNGEE. In nucleotides, the CDR3 is TGTGCCAGCAGCGGGGTAGCGGCCCTGGGAGAGACCCAGTACTTC. Residues: CASSGVAALGETQYF.

This chain joins TRBV4-1 and TRBJ1-2, with D maybe TRBD1 (5 bases). V lost 2 bases, J lost 0 bases, and 7 bases lay in between. Germline V CDR1 and CDR2: MGHRA, YSYEKL. This CDR3 region has 14 residues. The CDR3 here is CASSQQTANYGYTF. The CDR3 nucleotides are TGCGCCAGCAGCCAACAGACAGCTAACTATGGCTACACCTTC.

V usage is TRBV19 and J usage is TRBJ1-5, with 9 bases identical to TRBD1. This CDR3 has 15 residues. Germline CDR1 and CDR2: LNHDA and SQIVND (reference sequence). J lost 2 bases, V lost 7 bases, and 6 bases had no gene match. This chain's CDR3 is CASTRTGDGNQPQHF. The CDR3 DNA follows: TGTGCCAGTACCCGGACAGGGGATGGCAATCAGCCCCAGCATTTT.